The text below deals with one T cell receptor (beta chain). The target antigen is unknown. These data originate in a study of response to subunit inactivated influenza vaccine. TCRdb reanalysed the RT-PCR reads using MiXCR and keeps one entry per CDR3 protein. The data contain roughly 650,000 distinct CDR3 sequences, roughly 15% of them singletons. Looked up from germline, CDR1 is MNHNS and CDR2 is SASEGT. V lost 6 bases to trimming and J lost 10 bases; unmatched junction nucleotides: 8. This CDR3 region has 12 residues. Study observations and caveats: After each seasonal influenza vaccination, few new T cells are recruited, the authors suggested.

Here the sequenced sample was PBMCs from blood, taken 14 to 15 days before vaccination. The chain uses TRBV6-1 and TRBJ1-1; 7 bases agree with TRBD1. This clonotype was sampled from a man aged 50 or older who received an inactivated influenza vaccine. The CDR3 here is CASSGTVLGAFF. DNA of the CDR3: TGTGCCAGCAGCGGGACAGTCCTCGGAGCTTTCTTT.